This T cell receptor beta chain emerged from a study of graft-versus-host responses after intestinal transplantation. Study-wide context: All recipients got anti-thymocyte globulin induction, then tacrolimus and steroids for approximately 3 years.

Profiled with immunoSEQ multiplex PCR; TCRdb holds only in-frame clones, not every one. The sample lists approximately 97,000 clones, 90% to 95% occurring once. Study observations and caveats: Allograft clonal ratios (graft-versus-host to host-versus-graft) were high in patients who had graft-donor T cell macrochimerism. Detected in recipient marrow were GvH clones, some of which were first observed in ileum or blood.

Germline CDR1 reads SGHDT; CDR2 reads YYEEEE. The CDR3 sequence is 15 residues long. Trimming removed 5 bases at V and 9 bases at J, with 23 bases between. Notes on this clone: Its antigen remains unknown.

V usage is TRBV5-6 and J usage is TRBJ1-2; tentative D call: TRBD1 (6 bases). Sample: unstimulated CD4+ T cells sorted from spleen or lymph node cells, taken before transplant. The origin of this receptor is a human donor who was the organ donor for an intestinal transplant. Here the CDR3 DNA reads TGTGCCAGCAGTATTACCGGACAGACCCGATTCCGCTACACCTTC. Amino acid sequence: CASSITGQTRFRYTF.